Listed here is a single TCR beta chain. This entry belongs to a study of control samples from healthy donors and cancer patients. Data came from immunoSEQ multiplex PCR; TCRdb stores just in-frame clones and leaves some out. The data show just over 150,000 clones, with more than 85% seen just once and approximately 2.5% held by the top ten. The V and J ends lost 6 bases and 8 bases, in that order; junction bases with no gene match: 15. The germline V gene has CDR1 SNHLY and CDR2 FYNNEI. The CDR3 spans 15 residues. Sample: blood. The gene calls are TRBV2 and TRBJ1-2, with 7 bases that match TRBD1. The clonotype comes from a man in his fifties in good health. CDR3 protein: CASRVQGTGVLGYTF. The CDR3 coding sequence is TGTGCCAGCAGGGTACAGGGCACAGGGGTCTTGGGCTACACCTTC.